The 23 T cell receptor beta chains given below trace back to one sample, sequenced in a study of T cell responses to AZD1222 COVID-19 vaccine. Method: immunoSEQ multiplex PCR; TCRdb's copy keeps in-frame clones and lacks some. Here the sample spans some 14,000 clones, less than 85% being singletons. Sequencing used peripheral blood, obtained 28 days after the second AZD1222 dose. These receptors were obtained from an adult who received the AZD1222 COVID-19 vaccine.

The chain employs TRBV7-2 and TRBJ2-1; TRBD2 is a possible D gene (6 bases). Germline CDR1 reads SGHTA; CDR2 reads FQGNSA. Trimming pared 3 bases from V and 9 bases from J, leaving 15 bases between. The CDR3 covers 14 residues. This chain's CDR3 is CASSLAGLGREQFF. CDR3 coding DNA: TGTGCCAGCAGCTTGGCGGGGCTGGGCCGTGAGCAGTTCTTC.

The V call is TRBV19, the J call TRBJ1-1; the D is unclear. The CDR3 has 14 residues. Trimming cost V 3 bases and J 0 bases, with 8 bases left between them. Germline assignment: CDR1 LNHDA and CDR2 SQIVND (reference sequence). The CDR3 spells CASSISQMNTEAFF. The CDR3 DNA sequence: TGTGCCAGTAGTATCAGCCAAATGAACACTGAAGCTTTCTTT.

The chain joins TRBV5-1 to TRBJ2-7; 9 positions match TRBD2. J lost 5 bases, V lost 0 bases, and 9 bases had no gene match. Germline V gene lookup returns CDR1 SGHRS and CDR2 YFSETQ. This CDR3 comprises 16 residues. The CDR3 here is CASSLGVSGSLDEQYF. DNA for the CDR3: TGCGCCAGCAGCTTGGGCGTTAGCGGGAGCTTGGACGAGCAGTACTTC.

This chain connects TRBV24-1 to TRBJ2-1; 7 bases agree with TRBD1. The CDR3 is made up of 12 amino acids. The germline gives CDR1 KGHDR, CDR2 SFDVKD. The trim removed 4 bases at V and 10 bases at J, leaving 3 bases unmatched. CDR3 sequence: CATSEGGREQFF. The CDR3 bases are TGTGCCACCAGTGAAGGGGGCCGGGAGCAGTTCTTC.

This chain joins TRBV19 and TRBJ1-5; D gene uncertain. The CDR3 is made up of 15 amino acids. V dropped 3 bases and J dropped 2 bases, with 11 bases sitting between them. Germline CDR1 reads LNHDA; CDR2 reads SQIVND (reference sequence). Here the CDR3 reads CASSISSGGNQPQHF. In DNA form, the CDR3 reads TGTGCCAGTAGTATTTCCAGTGGGGGCAATCAGCCCCAGCATTTT.

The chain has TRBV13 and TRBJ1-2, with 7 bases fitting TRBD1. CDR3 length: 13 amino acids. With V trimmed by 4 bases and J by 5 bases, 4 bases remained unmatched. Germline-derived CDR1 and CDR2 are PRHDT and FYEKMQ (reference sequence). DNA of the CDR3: TGTGCCAGCAGCTCCCAGGGACAGTATGGCTACACCTTC. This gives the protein CASSSQGQYGYTF.

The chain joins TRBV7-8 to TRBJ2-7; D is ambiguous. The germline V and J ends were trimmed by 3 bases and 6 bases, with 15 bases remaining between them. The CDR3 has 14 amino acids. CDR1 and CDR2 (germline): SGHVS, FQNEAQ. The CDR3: CASSFQESSTEQYF. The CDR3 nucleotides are TGTGCCAGCAGCTTTCAGGAAAGTTCAACCGAGCAGTACTTC. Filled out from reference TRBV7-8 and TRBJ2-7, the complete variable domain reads GAGVSQSPRYKVAKRGQDVALRCDPISGHVSLFWYQQALGQGPEFLTYFQNEAQLDKSGLPSDRFFAERPEGSVSTLKIQRTQQEDSAVYLCASSFQESSTEQYFGPGTRLTVT.

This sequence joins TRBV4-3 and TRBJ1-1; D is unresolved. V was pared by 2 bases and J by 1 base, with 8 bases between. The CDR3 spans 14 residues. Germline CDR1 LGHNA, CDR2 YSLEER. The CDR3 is CASSQSGSNTEAFF. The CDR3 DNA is TGCGCCAGCAGCCAATCAGGTTCGAACACTGAAGCTTTCTTT.

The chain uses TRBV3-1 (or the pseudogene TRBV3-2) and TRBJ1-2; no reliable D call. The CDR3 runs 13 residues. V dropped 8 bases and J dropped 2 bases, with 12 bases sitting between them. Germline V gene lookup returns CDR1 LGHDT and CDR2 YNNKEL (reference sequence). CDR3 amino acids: CASRYEGNYGYTF. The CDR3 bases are TGTGCCAGCCGATATGAAGGAAACTATGGCTACACCTTC.

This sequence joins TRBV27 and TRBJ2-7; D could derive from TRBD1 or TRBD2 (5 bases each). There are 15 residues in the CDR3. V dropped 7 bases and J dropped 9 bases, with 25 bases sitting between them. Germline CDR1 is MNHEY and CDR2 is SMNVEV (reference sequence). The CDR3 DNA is TGTGCCAGCATCCCAACGGGGACCCTAGGTAGAGCGCAGTACTTC. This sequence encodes CASIPTGTLGRAQYF.

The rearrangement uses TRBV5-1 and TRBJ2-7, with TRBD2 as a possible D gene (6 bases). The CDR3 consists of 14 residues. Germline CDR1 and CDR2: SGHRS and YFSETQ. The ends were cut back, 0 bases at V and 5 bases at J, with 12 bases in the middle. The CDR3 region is CASSLAGGKNEQYF. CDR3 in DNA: TGCGCCAGCAGCTTGGCCGGGGGTAAAAACGAGCAGTACTTC.

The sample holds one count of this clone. CDR3 in amino acids: CASSLEWTGGYGYTF. DNA of the CDR3: TGTGCCAGCAGCCTCGAATGGACAGGGGGCTATGGCTACACCTTC. V gene TRBV7-9 combines with J gene TRBJ1-2; 10 nucleotides agree with TRBD1. This CDR3 has 15 residues. V was pared by 5 bases and J by 4 bases, with 7 bases of the junction left unmatched. CDR1 is SEHNR, CDR2 FQNEAQ, per germline (reference sequence).

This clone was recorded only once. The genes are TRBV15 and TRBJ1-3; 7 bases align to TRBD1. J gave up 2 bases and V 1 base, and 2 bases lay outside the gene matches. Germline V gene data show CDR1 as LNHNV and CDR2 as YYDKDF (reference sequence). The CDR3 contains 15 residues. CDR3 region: CATSRATGAGNTIYF. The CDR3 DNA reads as TGTGCCACCAGCAGAGCAACAGGGGCTGGAAACACCATATATTTT.

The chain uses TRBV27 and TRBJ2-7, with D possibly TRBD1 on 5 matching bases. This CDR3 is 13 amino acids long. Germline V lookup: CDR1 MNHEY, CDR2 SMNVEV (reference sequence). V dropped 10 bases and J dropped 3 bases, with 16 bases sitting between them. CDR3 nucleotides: TGTGCCACCTCAGGGAACCCCATCTACGAGCAGTACTTC. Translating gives CATSGNPIYEQYF.

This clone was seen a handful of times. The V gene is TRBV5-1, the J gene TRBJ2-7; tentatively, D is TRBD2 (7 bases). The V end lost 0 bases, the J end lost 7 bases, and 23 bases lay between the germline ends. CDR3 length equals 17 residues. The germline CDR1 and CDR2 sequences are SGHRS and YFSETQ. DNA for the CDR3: TGCGCCAGCAGCTTGGGACAGGCGTTAAGTGGGAGGGAGGAGCAGTACTTC. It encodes CASSLGQALSGREEQYF.

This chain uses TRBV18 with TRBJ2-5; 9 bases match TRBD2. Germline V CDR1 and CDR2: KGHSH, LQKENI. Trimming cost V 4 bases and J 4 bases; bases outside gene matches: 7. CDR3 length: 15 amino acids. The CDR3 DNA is TGTGCCAGCTCACAACCACTAGCGGGTCGAGAGACCCAGTACTTC. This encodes CASSQPLAGRETQYF.

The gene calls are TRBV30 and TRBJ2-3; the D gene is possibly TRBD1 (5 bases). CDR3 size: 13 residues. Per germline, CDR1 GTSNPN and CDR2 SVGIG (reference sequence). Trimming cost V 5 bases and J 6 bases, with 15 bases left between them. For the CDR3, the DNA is TGTGCCTGGGGTCGGACAAACTACGATACGCAGTATTTT. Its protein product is CAWGRTNYDTQYF.

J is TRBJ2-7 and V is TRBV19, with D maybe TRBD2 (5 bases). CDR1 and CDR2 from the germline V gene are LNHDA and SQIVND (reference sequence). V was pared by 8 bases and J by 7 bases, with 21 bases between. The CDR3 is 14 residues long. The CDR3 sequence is CASSRNGGSGEQYF. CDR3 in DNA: TGTGCCAGTTCCCGTAACGGAGGATCGGGGGAGCAGTACTTC.

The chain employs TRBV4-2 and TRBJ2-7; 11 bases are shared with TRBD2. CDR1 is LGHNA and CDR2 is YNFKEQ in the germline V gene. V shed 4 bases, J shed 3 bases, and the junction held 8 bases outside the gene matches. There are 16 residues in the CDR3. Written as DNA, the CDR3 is TGTGCCAGCAGCCCTCGACTAGCGGGGACACACTACGAGCAGTACTTC. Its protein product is CASSPRLAGTHYEQYF.

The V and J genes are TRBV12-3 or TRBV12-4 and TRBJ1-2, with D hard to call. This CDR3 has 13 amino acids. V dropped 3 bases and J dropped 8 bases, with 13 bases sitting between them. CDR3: CASSLFGNVGYTF. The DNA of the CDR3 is TGTGCCAGCAGTTTGTTCGGGAATGTGGGCTACACCTTC.

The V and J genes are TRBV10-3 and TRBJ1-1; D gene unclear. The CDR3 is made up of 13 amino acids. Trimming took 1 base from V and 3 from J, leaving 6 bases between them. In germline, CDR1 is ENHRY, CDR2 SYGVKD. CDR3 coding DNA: TGTGCCATCAGTGAGTTTAGGGACACTGAAGCTTTCTTT. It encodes CAISEFRDTEAFF.

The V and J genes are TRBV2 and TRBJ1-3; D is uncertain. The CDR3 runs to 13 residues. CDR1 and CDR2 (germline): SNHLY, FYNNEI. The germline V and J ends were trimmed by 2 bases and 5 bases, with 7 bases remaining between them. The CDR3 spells CASSEIRRNTIYF. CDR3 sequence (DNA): TGTGCCAGCAGTGAAATCAGAAGAAACACCATATATTTT.

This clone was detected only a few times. CDR3 coding DNA: TGTGCCAGCAGTTTTTGGCGGGAGGGCCACGAGCAGTACTTC. Its protein product is CASSFWREGHEQYF. The chain joins TRBV27 to TRBJ2-7, with 9 bases that match TRBD2. Germline V gene lookup returns CDR1 MNHEY and CDR2 SMNVEV (reference sequence). The CDR3 loop spans 14 amino acids. V dropped 3 bases and J dropped 5; count of bases not matched to a gene: 5.